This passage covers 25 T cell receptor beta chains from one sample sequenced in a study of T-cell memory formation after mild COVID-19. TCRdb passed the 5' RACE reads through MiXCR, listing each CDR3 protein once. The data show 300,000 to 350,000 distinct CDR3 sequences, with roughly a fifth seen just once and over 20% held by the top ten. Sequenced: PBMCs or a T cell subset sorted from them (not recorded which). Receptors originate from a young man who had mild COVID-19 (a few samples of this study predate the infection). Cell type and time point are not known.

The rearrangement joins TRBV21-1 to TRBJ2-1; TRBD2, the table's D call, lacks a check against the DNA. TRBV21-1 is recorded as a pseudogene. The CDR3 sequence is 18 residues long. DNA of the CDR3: TGTGCCAGCAGCAAAGGGGCTAGCGGGCCCTACTCCTACAATGAGCAGTTCTTC. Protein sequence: CASSKGASGPYSYNEQFF.

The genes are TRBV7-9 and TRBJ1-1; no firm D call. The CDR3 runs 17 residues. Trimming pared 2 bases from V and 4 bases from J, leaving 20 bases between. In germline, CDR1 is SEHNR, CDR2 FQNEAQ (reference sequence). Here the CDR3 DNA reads TGTGCCAGCAGCTTACCACGGGAGCCCAGGATGGTCACTGAAGCTTTCTTT. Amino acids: CASSLPREPRMVTEAFF.

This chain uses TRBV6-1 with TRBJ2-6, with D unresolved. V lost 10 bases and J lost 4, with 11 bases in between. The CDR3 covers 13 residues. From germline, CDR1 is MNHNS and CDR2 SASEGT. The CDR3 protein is CATQAAGANVLTF. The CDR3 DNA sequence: TGTGCCACCCAGGCCGCCGGGGCCAACGTCCTGACTTTC.

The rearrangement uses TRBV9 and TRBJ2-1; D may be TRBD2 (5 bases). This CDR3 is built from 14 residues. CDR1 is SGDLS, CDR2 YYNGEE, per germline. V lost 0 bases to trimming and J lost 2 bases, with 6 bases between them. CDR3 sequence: CASSVVGAYNEQFF. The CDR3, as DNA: TGTGCCAGCAGCGTAGTCGGGGCCTACAATGAGCAGTTCTTC.

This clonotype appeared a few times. The CDR3 reads CASSQEIWAANTEAFF. CDR3 nucleotides: TGCGCCAGCAGCCAAGAAATCTGGGCAGCCAACACTGAAGCTTTCTTT. This chain joins TRBV4-1 and TRBJ1-1; D gene uncertain. In germline, CDR1 is MGHRA, CDR2 YSYEKL. CDR3 size: 16 residues. Trimming took off 0 bases at V and 2 bases at J, with 13 bases between the two ends.

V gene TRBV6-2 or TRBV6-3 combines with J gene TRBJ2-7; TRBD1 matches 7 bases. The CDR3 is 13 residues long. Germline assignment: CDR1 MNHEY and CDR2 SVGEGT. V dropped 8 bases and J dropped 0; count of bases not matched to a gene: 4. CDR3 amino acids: CASVDRHSYEQYF. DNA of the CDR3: TGTGCCAGCGTGGACAGGCACTCCTACGAGCAGTACTTC.

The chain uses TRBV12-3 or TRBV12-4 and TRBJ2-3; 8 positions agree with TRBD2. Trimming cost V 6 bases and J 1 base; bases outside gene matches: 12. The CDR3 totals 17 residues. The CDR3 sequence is CASSRTRSGGGTDTQYF. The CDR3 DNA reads TGTGCCAGCAGCCGAACCCGCAGCGGGGGAGGCACAGATACGCAGTATTTT.

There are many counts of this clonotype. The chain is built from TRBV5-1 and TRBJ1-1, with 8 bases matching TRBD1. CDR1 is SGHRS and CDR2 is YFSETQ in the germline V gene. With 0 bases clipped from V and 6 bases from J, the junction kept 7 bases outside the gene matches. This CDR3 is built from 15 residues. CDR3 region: CASSLVTGDVAEAFF. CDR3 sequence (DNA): TGCGCCAGCAGCTTGGTGACAGGGGATGTCGCTGAAGCTTTCTTT.

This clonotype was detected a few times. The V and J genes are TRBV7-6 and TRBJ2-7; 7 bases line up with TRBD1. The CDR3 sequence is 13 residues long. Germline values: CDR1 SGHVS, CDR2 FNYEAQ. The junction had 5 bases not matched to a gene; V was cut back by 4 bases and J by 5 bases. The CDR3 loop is CASSSLGTDEQYF. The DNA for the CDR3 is TGTGCCAGCAGCTCCCTCGGGACAGACGAGCAGTACTTC.

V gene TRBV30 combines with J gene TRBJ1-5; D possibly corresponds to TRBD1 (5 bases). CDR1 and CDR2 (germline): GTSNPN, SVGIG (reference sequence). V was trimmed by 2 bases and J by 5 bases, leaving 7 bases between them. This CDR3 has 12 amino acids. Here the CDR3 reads CAWSRGDQPQHF. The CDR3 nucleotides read TGTGCCTGGAGTAGAGGGGATCAGCCCCAGCATTTT.

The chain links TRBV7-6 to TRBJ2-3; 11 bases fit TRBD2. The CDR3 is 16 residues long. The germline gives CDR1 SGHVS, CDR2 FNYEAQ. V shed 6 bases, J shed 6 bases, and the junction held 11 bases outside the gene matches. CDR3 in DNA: TGTGCCAGCAGGTCCCTAGCGGGGGGTGCCTGGGATACGCAGTATTTT. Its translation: CASRSLAGGAWDTQYF.

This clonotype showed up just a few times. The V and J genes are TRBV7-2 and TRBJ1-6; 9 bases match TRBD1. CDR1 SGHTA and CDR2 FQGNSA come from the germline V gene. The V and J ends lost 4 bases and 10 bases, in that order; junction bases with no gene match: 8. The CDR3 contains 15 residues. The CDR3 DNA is TGTGCCAGCAGCTCCGGGGGACAGGGTAGATCACCCCTCCACTTT. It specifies CASSSGGQGRSPLHF.

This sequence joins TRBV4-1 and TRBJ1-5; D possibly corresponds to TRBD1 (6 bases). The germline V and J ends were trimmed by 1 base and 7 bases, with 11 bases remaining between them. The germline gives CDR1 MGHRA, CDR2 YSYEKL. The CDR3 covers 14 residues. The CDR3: CASSQGGGGQPQHF. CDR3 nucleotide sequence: TGCGCCAGCAGCCAAGGGGGAGGGGGACAGCCCCAGCATTTT.

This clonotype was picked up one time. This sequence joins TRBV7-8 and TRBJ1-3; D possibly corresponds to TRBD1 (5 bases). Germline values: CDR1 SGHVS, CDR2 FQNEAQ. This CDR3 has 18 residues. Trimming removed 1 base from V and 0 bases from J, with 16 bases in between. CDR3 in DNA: TGTGCCAGCAGCTTAGGGATTACAGGCGTAATCTCTGGAAACACCATATATTTT. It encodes CASSLGITGVISGNTIYF.

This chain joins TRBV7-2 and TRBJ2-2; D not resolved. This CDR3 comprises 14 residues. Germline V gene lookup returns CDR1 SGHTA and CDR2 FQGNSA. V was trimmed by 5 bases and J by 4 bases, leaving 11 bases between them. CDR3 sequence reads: CASSVARVTGELFF. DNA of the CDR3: TGTGCCAGCAGCGTCGCACGTGTCACCGGGGAGCTGTTTTTT.

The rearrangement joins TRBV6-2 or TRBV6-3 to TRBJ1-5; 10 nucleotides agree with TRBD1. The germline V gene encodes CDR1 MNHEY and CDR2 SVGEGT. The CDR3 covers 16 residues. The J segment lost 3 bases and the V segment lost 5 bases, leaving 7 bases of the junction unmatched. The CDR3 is CASSPGTGAYNQPQHF. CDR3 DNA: TGTGCCAGCAGTCCCGGGACAGGGGCTTACAATCAGCCCCAGCATTTT.

The DNA for the CDR3 is TGTGCCAGCAGTTACTCTAGGGGCCTCTACGAGCAGTACTTC. As protein: CASSYSRGLYEQYF. V gene TRBV6-5 combines with J gene TRBJ2-7; D might be TRBD1 (5 bases). The CDR3 is 14 residues long. CDR1 is MNHEY, CDR2 SVGAGI, per germline. Trimming cost V 0 bases and J 3 bases, with 9 bases left between them.

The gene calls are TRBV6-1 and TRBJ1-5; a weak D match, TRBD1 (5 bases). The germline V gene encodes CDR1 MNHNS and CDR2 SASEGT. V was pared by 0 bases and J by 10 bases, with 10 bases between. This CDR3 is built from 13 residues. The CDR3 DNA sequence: TGTGCCAGCAGTGAAGCGCGGGGGGTCCCCCAGCATTTT. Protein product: CASSEARGVPQHF.

The CDR3 here is CSASTSGGAQEQFF. In nucleotides, the CDR3 is TGCAGTGCTAGTACTAGCGGGGGGGCTCAGGAGCAGTTCTTC. This chain connects TRBV20-1 to TRBJ2-1; 13 bases align to TRBD2. The trim removed 3 bases at V and 10 bases at J, leaving 6 bases unmatched. The germline gives CDR1 DFQATT, CDR2 SNEGSKA (reference sequence). The CDR3 covers 14 residues.

CDR3 bases: TGTGCCTGGAGTGCCCTTCTGACCGGGACAATGGGGAATGAGCAGTTCTTC. The encoded protein is CAWSALLTGTMGNEQFF. The chain joins TRBV30 to TRBJ2-1; tentative D call: TRBD1 (6 bases). Deletions cut 1 base from V and 7 bases from J, with 23 bases between. Looked up from germline, CDR1 is GTSNPN and CDR2 is SVGIG (reference sequence). The CDR3 totals 17 residues. Combining the CDR3 with reference TRBV30 and TRBJ2-1 gives the whole variable domain SQTIHQWPATLVQPVGSPLSLECTVEGTSNPNLYWYRQAAGRGLQLLFYSVGIGQISSEVPQNLSASRPQDRQFILSSKKLLLSDSGFYLCAWSALLTGTMGNEQFFGPGTRLTVL.

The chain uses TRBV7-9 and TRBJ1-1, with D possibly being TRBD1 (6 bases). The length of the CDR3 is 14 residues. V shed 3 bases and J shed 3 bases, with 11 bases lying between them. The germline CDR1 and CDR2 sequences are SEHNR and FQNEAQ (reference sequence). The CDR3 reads CASSFWSGDTEAFF. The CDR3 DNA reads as TGTGCCAGCAGCTTTTGGTCAGGGGACACTGAAGCTTTCTTT.

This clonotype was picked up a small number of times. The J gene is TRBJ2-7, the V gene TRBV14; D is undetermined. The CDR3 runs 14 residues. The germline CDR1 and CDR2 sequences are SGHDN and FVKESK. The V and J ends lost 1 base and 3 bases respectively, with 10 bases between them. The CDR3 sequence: CASSQVGGFYEQYF. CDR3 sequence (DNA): TGTGCCAGCAGCCAAGTAGGCGGATTCTACGAGCAGTACTTC.

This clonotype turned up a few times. CDR3: CASSYRGRMNTEAFF. CDR3 nucleotide sequence: TGTGCCAGCAGCTACAGGGGGCGAATGAACACTGAAGCTTTCTTT. The V and J genes are TRBV12-3 or TRBV12-4 and TRBJ1-1; TRBD1 agrees at 9 bases. This CDR3 is 15 amino acids long. V lost 6 bases and J lost 0; bases outside the gene matches: 5.

The chain's CDR3 is CSARPVLAGNTDTQYF. CDR3 nucleotide sequence: TGCAGTGCTAGACCGGTGCTAGCGGGGAACACAGATACGCAGTATTTT. The chain is built from TRBV20-1 and TRBJ2-3, with 9 bases that match TRBD2. CDR1 is DFQATT, CDR2 SNEGSKA, per germline (reference sequence). The length of the CDR3 is 16 residues. V shed 2 bases and J 2 bases; nucleotides not matched to a gene: 8.

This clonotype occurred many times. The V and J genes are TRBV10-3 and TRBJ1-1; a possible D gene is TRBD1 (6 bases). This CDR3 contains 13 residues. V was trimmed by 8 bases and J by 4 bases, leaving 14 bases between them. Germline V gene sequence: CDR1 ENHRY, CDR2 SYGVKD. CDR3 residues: CAIQGPTGTEAFF. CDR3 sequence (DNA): TGTGCCATCCAAGGCCCGACAGGCACTGAAGCTTTCTTT.